Listed here are 25 T cell receptor beta chains from one sample, sequenced in a study of T cell repertoires in cytomegalovirus infection. TCRdb fed the reads into MiXCR, producing one record per CDR3 protein. The sample lists 200,000 to 300,000 distinct CDR3 sequences; approximately 9% were seen once. Sequencing input: PBMCs. The source is a human donor in good health (CMV status not recorded). Some clones in this sample may be carry-over from other donors' samples.

The chain carries TRBV6-5 and TRBJ2-7; D gene uncertain. The length of the CDR3 is 15 residues. V gave up 0 bases and J gave up 4 bases, with 13 bases separating them. CDR1 is MNHEY and CDR2 is SVGAGI in the germline V gene. CDR3 residues: CASSYSQNPMYEQYF. CDR3 sequence (DNA): TGTGCCAGCAGTTACTCCCAAAATCCAATGTACGAGCAGTACTTC.

This clonotype was seen ten or more times. The chain is built from TRBV6-1 and TRBJ1-6; tentatively, D is TRBD1 (5 bases). With 8 bases removed from V and 6 bases from J, the gap between germline ends came to 11 bases. The CDR3 extends over 13 amino acids. From germline, CDR1 is MNHNS and CDR2 SASEGT. In DNA form, the CDR3 reads TGTGCCAGCCGAGACAGCCGTAATTCACCCCTCCACTTT. Translated: CASRDSRNSPLHF.

V usage is TRBV19 and J usage is TRBJ1-4; TRBD1 might be the D (6 bases). Between the trimmed V and J ends, which lost 1 base and 7 bases, there was a span of 22 bases. The CDR3 loop spans 18 amino acids. Germline loops: CDR1 LNHDA, CDR2 SQIVND (reference sequence). CDR3 protein: CASSIVVVLLTGREKLFF. The CDR3 nucleotides are TGTGCCAGTAGTATAGTCGTCGTCTTGTTAACAGGGCGTGAAAAACTGTTTTTT.

This clonotype appeared a few times. The rearrangement uses TRBV11-2 and TRBJ2-1, with 11 bases fitting TRBD1. Unmatched junction bases numbered 17, after V lost 6 bases and J lost 7 bases. CDR3 size: 18 residues. Germline V gene data show CDR1 as SGHAT and CDR2 as FQNNGV. In DNA, the CDR3 is TGTGCCAGCAGTTTTTCCCGGGGCGGGACAGGGGGTCGAAATGAGCAGTTCTTC. Protein product: CASSFSRGGTGGRNEQFF.

This clonotype was counted at least ten times. The genes are TRBV10-3 and TRBJ1-1; 8 bases fit TRBD1. Losses at the gene ends were 8 bases for V and 4 bases for J; bases not matched to a gene: 9. Per the germline V gene, CDR1 is ENHRY and CDR2 is SYGVKD. The CDR3 extends over 14 amino acids. The CDR3, as DNA: TGTGCCATCCGGCTCACAGGGGGGGGCACTGAAGCTTTCTTT. Translation gives CAIRLTGGGTEAFF.

This clonotype has just one count. This could be a read error, since a much larger clone is one nucleotide away. The chain couples TRBV12-3 or TRBV12-4 to TRBJ1-1; weak D call: TRBD1 (6 bases). V gave up 8 bases and J gave up 5 bases, with 15 bases separating them. This CDR3 region has 13 residues. CDR3 region: CASRRWGATEAFF. CDR3 in DNA: TGTGCCAGCCGACGGTGGGGGGCGACTGAAGCTTTCTTT.

J is TRBJ2-7 and V is TRBV4-3; D might be TRBD2 (5 bases). Germline CDR1 LGHNA, CDR2 YSLEER. Trimming pared 3 bases from V and 5 bases from J, leaving 14 bases between. The CDR3 sequence is 14 residues long. The CDR3 reads CASSQSGSVNEQYF. CDR3 nucleotide sequence: TGCGCCAGCAGCCAGTCAGGTAGCGTCAACGAGCAGTACTTC.

This chain connects TRBV20-1 to TRBJ2-3, with D perhaps TRBD1 or TRBD2 (5 bases each). The germline CDR1 and CDR2 sequences are DFQATT and SNEGSKA (reference sequence). V lost 0 bases and J 4 bases, leaving 11 bases between the germline ends. This CDR3 has 14 residues. For the CDR3, the DNA is TGCAGTGCTAGAGAGAGGGGACGGTCAGATACGCAGTATTTT. It encodes CSARERGRSDTQYF.

This clonotype was found many times. The chain joins TRBV7-9 to TRBJ2-7; the match to TRBD1 covers 7 bases. Losses at the gene ends were 4 bases for V and 4 bases for J; bases not matched to a gene: 13. This CDR3 is built from 16 residues. The germline V gene encodes CDR1 SEHNR and CDR2 FQNEAQ (reference sequence). Here the CDR3 reads CASSSNPRQGVYEQYF. The CDR3 DNA reads TGTGCCAGCAGCTCCAATCCCCGACAGGGAGTGTACGAGCAGTACTTC. The whole variable domain, remainder taken from reference TRBV7-9 and TRBJ2-7, is DTGVSQNPRHKITKRGQNVTFRCDPISEHNRLYWYRQTLGQGPEFLTYFQNEAQLEKSRLLSDRFSAERPKGSFSTLEIQRTEQGDSAMYLCASSSNPRQGVYEQYFGPGTRLTVT.

This clonotype appeared a few times. This rearrangement joins TRBV27 to TRBJ1-1; D is unclear. V dropped 9 bases and J dropped 1 base, with 12 bases sitting between them. This CDR3 has 13 amino acids. Germline-derived CDR1 and CDR2 are MNHEY and SMNVEV (reference sequence). The CDR3 DNA reads TGTGCCAGTTCCTTTTGGGGGAACACTGAAGCTTTCTTT. Residues: CASSFWGNTEAFF.

This clonotype showed up many times. The gene calls are TRBV11-3 and TRBJ2-6; either TRBD1 or TRBD2 may supply D (5 bases each). The germline V gene has CDR1 SGHNT and CDR2 YENEEA. The germline V and J ends were trimmed by 0 bases and 0 bases, with 12 bases remaining between them. The CDR3 extends over 18 amino acids. CDR3 bases: TGTGCCAGCAGCTTAGAAGGGACGGTTAGCTCTGGGGCCAACGTCCTGACTTTC. Its translation is CASSLEGTVSSGANVLTF.

V gene TRBV4-3 combines with J gene TRBJ2-7, with D unclear. This CDR3 is 15 amino acids long. CDR1 LGHNA and CDR2 YSLEER come from the germline V gene. Trimming cost V 0 bases and J 0 bases, with 9 bases left between them. The CDR3 protein is CASSQESISSYEQYF. The DNA for the CDR3 is TGCGCCAGCAGCCAAGAGTCAATTTCCTCCTACGAGCAGTACTTC.

In this sample, this clonotype turned up a few times. The chain carries TRBV7-2 and TRBJ2-2; TRBD2 agrees at 7 bases. The germline gives CDR1 SGHTA, CDR2 FQGNSA. After removal of 0 bases from V and 1 base from J, the junction contained 5 bases not matched to a gene. The CDR3 covers 17 residues. The CDR3 DNA is TGTGCCAGCAGCTTAGCTCTTAGCGGGCTGAACACCGGGGAGCTGTTTTTT. Translated: CASSLALSGLNTGELFF.

The chain couples TRBV6-2 or TRBV6-3 to TRBJ2-2, with 11 positions matching TRBD2. Germline CDR1 is MNHEY and CDR2 is SVGEGT. Trimming took 7 bases from V and 4 from J; bases not matched to a gene: 14. This CDR3 has 18 residues. The chain's CDR3 is CASINHRTSGFVTGELFF. In nucleotides, the CDR3 is TGTGCCAGCATCAACCACCGGACTAGCGGGTTTGTCACCGGGGAGCTGTTTTTT.

This clonotype was observed at least ten times. CDR3 DNA: TGTGCTAGTGGTAAGGGACTAGCGGGGGCCGGAGATACGCAGTATTTT. The encoded protein is CASGKGLAGAGDTQYF. The rearrangement links TRBV12-5 to TRBJ2-3; 14 nucleotides line up with TRBD2. V shed 5 bases and J 5 bases; nucleotides not matched to a gene: 6. Germline V CDR1 and CDR2: LGHNT, FRNRAP. The CDR3 is 16 residues long. Together with reference TRBV12-5 and TRBJ2-3, the CDR3 gives the full variable domain: DARVTQTPRHKVTEMGQEVTMRCQPILGHNTVFWYRQTMMQGLELLAYFRNRAPLDDSGMPKDRFSAEMPDATLATLKIQPSEPRDSAVYFCASGKGLAGAGDTQYFGPGTRLTVL.

This clonotype was counted many times. The CDR3 DNA reads as TGTGCCAGCAGCTTAAGGGGGGCCAATCAGCCCCAGCATTTT. This translates into CASSLRGANQPQHF. The chain joins TRBV7-2 to TRBJ1-5; D may be TRBD1 (6 bases). V was cut by 2 bases and J by 3 bases, with 8 bases left in between. The CDR3 covers 14 residues. Germline V gives CDR1 SGHTA, CDR2 FQGNSA.

This clonotype was picked up many times. This sequence joins TRBV5-1 and TRBJ1-5; D gene uncertain. Germline V gene lookup returns CDR1 SGHRS and CDR2 YFSETQ. The CDR3 has 13 residues. V lost 7 bases to trimming and J lost 6 bases, with 14 bases between them. Here the CDR3 reads CASAYQEGQPQHF. CDR3 coding DNA: TGCGCCAGCGCCTACCAGGAGGGTCAGCCCCAGCATTTT.

This clonotype has a handful of counts. V and J are TRBV20-1 and TRBJ2-5, with 14 bases lining up with TRBD2. Germline values: CDR1 DFQATT, CDR2 SNEGSKA (reference sequence). The CDR3 consists of 15 residues. Trimming removed 5 bases from V and 1 base from J; junction bases left unmatched: 3. Here the CDR3 reads CSAGLAGGRQETQYF. Here the CDR3 DNA reads TGCAGTGCTGGACTAGCGGGGGGCCGCCAAGAGACCCAGTACTTC.

This clonotype appeared many times. V usage is TRBV12-3 or TRBV12-4 and J usage is TRBJ2-7, with D hard to call. V was trimmed by 5 bases and J by 9 bases, leaving 14 bases between them. The CDR3 spans 12 residues. The CDR3 bases are TGTGCCAGCAGTATGAAGAGTTCTTGGCAGTACTTC. Translated: CASSMKSSWQYF.

This chain uses TRBV28 with TRBJ1-5, with no clear D. This CDR3 has 14 residues. In germline, CDR1 is MDHEN, CDR2 SYDVKM. V lost 2 bases and J lost 3, with 8 bases in between. The CDR3 region has the DNA TGTGCCAGCAGTTTAGTCTCCAACAATCAGCCCCAGCATTTT. It encodes CASSLVSNNQPQHF.

This clonotype was recorded at least ten times. This chain links TRBV6-1 with TRBJ1-2, with no clear D. V dropped 6 bases and J dropped 8 bases, with 16 bases sitting between them. CDR3 length: 13 residues. The germline CDR1 and CDR2 sequences are MNHNS and SASEGT. The CDR3 is CASRNPTPRGYTF. The CDR3 DNA sequence: TGTGCCAGCAGAAACCCGACTCCCCGAGGCTACACCTTC.

This clonotype has a handful of counts. The V and J genes are TRBV5-1 and TRBJ1-6; no firm D call. The CDR3 has 14 residues. With 0 bases removed from V and 10 bases from J, the gap between germline ends came to 11 bases. Germline V gives CDR1 SGHRS, CDR2 YFSETQ. The CDR3 DNA follows: TGCGCCAGCAGCTTGGGTGGGGAGAGATCACCCCTCCACTTT. This gives the protein CASSLGGERSPLHF.

This clonotype was found a few times. V usage is TRBV20-1 and J usage is TRBJ1-2; D call uncertain. The CDR3 has 15 residues. Germline V gene lookup returns CDR1 DFQATT and CDR2 SNEGSKA (reference sequence). Trimming cost V 0 bases and J 8 bases, with 19 bases left between them. The DNA for the CDR3 is TGCAGTGCTAGAGATTCGGCGGAAGGCAGAGCGGGCTACACCTTC. This codes for CSARDSAEGRAGYTF.

The chain carries TRBV4-3 and TRBJ1-1; D is uncertain. CDR1 LGHNA and CDR2 YSLEER come from the germline V gene. The germline V and J ends were trimmed by 0 bases and 1 base, with 6 bases remaining between them. This CDR3 is 14 amino acids long. The CDR3 protein is CASSQDYRNTEAFF. CDR3 DNA: TGCGCCAGCAGCCAAGATTACAGGAACACTGAAGCTTTCTTT.

This clonotype has a count of ten or more. CDR3 loop: CASSFGLAGDYEQFF. CDR3 bases: TGTGCCAGCAGCTTTGGACTAGCGGGAGATTATGAGCAGTTCTTC. The rearrangement links TRBV7-2 to TRBJ2-1; TRBD2 agrees at 13 bases. V gave up 3 bases and J gave up 8 bases; unmatched junction bases: 4. Germline V lookup: CDR1 SGHTA, CDR2 FQGNSA. This CDR3 has 15 residues. Filled out from reference TRBV7-2 and TRBJ2-1, the complete variable domain reads GAGVSQSPSNKVTEKGKDVELRCDPISGHTALYWYRQSLGQGLEFLIYFQGNSAPDKSGLPSDRFSAERTGGSVSTLTIQRTQQEDSAVYLCASSFGLAGDYEQFFGPGTRLTVL.